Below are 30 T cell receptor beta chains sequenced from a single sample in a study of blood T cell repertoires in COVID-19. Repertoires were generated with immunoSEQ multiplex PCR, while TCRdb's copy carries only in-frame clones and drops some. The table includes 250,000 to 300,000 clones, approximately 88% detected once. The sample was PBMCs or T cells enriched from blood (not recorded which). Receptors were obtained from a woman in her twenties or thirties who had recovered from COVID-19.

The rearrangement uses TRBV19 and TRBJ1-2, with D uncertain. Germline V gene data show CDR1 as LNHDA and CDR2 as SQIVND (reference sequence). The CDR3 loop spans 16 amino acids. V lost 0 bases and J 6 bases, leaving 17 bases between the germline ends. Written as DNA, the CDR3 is TGTGCCAGTAGTATAGATCTTCAGCGGCCGTTGGATGGCTACACCTTC. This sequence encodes CASSIDLQRPLDGYTF.

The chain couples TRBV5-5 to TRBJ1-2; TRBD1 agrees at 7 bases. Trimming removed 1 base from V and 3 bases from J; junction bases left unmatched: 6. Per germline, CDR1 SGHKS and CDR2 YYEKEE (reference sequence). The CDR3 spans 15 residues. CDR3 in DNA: TGTGCCAGCAGCTTGCCGACAGGGTCCGACTATGGCTACACCTTC. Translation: CASSLPTGSDYGYTF.

The chain's CDR3 is CASSPPSGTSYNEQFF. The CDR3 nucleotides read TGTGCCAGCAGCCCCCCTTCCGGGACTAGCTATAATGAGCAGTTCTTC. V usage is TRBV7-8 and J usage is TRBJ2-1, with 9 bases lining up with TRBD2. The length of the CDR3 is 16 residues. The V and J ends lost 5 bases and 7 bases, in that order; junction bases with no gene match: 12. Germline V lookup: CDR1 SGHVS, CDR2 FQNEAQ.

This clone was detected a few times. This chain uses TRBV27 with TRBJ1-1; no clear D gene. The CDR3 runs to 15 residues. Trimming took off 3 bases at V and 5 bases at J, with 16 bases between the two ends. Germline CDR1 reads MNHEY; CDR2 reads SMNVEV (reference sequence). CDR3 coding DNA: TGTGCCAGCAGTTTGGTGAGAGGCGGAGATACTGAAGCTTTCTTT. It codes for CASSLVRGGDTEAFF.

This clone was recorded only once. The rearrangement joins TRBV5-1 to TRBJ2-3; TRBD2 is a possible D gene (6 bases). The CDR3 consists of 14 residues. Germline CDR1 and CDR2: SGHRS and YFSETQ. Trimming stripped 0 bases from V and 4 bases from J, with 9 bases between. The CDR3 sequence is CASSLGLAADTQYF. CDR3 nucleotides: TGCGCCAGCAGCTTGGGTTTAGCGGCAGATACGCAGTATTTT.

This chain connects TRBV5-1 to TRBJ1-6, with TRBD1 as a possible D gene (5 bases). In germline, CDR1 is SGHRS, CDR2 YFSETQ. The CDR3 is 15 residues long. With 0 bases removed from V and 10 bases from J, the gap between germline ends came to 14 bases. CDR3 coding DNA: TGCGCCAGCAGCTTGGAGGGCAGGGTATTATCACCCCTCCACTTT. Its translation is CASSLEGRVLSPLHF.

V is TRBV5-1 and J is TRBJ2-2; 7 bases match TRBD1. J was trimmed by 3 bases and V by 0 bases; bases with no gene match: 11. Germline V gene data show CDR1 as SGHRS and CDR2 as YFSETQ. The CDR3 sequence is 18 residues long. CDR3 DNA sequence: TGCGCCAGCAGCTTGGGCGCTACAGGGGAAAGGGACACCGGGGAGCTGTTTTTT. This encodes CASSLGATGERDTGELFF.

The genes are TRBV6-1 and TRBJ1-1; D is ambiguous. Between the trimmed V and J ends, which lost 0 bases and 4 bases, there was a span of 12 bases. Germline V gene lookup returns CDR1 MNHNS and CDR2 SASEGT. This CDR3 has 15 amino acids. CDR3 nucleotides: TGTGCCAGCAGTGAAGCCTGGAATGCGGGCACTGAAGCTTTCTTT. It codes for CASSEAWNAGTEAFF.

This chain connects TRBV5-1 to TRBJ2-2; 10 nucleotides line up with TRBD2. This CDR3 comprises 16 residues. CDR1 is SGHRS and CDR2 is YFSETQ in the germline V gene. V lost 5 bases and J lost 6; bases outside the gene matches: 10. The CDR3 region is CASREGPAGGAGELFF. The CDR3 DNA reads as TGCGCCAGCAGGGAAGGTCCAGCGGGAGGGGCCGGGGAGCTGTTTTTT.

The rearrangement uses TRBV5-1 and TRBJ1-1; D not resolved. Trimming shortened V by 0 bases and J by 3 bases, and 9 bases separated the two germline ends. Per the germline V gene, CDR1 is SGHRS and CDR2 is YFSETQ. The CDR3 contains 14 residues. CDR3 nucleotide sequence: TGCGCCAGCAGCTTGGTTCCCGGTGACACTGAAGCTTTCTTT. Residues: CASSLVPGDTEAFF.

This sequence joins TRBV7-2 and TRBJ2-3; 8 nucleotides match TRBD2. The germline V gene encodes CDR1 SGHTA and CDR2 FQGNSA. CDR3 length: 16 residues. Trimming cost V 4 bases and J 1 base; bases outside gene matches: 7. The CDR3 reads CASSSYSGTGTDTQYF. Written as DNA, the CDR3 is TGTGCCAGCAGCTCCTATAGCGGGACTGGCACAGATACGCAGTATTTT.

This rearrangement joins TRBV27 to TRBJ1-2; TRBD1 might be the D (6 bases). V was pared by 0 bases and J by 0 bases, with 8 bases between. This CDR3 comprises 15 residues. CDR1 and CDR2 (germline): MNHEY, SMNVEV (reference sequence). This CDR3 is CASSLSGTTNYGYTF. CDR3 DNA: TGTGCCAGCAGTTTATCGGGGACAACTAACTATGGCTACACCTTC.

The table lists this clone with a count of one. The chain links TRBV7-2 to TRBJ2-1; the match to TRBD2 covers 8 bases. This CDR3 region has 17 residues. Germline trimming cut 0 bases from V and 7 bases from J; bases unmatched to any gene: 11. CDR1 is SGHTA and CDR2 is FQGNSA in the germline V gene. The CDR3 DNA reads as TGTGCCAGCAGCTTAGCGCGCTCGGGGGGGCGCTTTAATGAGCAGTTCTTC. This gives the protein CASSLARSGGRFNEQFF.

CDR3 in amino acids: CASSPRRHLTYGYTF. CDR3 coding DNA: TGTGCCAGCAGTCCTCGTAGACACCTCACCTATGGCTACACCTTC. J is TRBJ1-2 and V is TRBV6-5; D is unresolved. Between the trimmed V and J ends, which lost 5 bases and 4 bases, there was a span of 17 bases. The CDR3 sequence is 15 residues long. Germline CDR1 is MNHEY and CDR2 is SVGAGI.

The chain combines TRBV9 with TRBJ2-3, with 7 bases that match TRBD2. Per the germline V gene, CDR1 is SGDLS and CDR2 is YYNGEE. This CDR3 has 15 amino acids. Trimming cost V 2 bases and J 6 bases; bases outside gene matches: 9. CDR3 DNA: TGTGCCAGCAGCGTGATCCCGGGGGGTGGGGATACGCAGTATTTT. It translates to CASSVIPGGGDTQYF.

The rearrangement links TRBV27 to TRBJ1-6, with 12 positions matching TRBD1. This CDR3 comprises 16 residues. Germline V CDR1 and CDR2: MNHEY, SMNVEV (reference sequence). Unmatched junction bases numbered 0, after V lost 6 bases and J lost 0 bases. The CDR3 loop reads CASRGQGASYNSPLHF. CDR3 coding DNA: TGTGCCAGCAGGGGACAGGGGGCCTCCTATAATTCACCCCTCCACTTT.

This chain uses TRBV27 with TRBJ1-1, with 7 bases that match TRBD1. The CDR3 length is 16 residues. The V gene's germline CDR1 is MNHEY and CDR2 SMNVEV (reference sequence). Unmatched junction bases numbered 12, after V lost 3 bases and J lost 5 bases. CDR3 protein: CASSFPLTGSSTEAFF. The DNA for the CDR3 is TGTGCCAGCAGTTTTCCCCTGACAGGGTCCTCAACTGAAGCTTTCTTT.

CDR3 protein: CATSDRGQERAFF. The CDR3 DNA reads TGTGCCACCAGTGATCGTGGACAGGAACGCGCTTTCTTT. This sequence joins TRBV24-1 and TRBJ1-1, with TRBD1 matching over 7 bases. The CDR3 consists of 13 residues. Germline V gene sequence: CDR1 KGHDR, CDR2 SFDVKD. After removal of 3 bases from V and 11 bases from J, the junction contained 8 bases not matched to a gene.

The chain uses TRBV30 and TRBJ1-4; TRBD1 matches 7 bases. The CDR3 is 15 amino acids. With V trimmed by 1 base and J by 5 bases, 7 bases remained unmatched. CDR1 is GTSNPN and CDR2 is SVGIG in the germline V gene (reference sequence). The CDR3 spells CAWSAKGAGNEKLFF. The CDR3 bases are TGTGCCTGGAGTGCTAAGGGGGCTGGGAATGAAAAACTGTTTTTT.

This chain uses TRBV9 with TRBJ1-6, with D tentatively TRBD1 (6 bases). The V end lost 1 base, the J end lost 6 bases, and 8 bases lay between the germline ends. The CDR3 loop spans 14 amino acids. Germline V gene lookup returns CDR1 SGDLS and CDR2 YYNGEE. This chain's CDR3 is CASSVSRGNSPLHF. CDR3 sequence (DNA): TGTGCCAGCAGCGTAAGCAGGGGTAATTCACCCCTCCACTTT.

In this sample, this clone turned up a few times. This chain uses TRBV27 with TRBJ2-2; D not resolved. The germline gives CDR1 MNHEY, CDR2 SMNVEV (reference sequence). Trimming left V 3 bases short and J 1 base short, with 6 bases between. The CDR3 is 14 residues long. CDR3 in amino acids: CASSFSRNTGELFF. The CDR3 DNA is TGTGCCAGCAGTTTTTCCCGGAACACCGGGGAGCTGTTTTTT.

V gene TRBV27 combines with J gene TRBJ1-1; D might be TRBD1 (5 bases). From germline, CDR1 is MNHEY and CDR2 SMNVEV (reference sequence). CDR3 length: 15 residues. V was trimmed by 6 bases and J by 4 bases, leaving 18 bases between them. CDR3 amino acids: CASRPATEGVTEAFF. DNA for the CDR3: TGTGCCAGCAGACCCGCTACGGAAGGGGTCACTGAAGCTTTCTTT.

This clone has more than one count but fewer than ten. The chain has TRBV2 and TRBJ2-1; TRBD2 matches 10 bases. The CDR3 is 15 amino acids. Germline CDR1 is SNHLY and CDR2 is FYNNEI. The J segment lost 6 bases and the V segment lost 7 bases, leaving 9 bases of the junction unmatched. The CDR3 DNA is TGTGCCAGCAATGCTCTAGCGGGAGTAGCCAATGAGCAGTTCTTC. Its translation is CASNALAGVANEQFF.

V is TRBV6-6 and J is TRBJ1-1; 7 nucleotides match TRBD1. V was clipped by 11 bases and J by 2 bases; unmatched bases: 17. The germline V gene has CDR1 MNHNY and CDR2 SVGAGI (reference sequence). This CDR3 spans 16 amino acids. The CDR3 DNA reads TGTGCCGTCCCCCCGGGTGACAGGGAAAGAAACACTGAAGCTTTCTTT. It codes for CAVPPGDRERNTEAFF.

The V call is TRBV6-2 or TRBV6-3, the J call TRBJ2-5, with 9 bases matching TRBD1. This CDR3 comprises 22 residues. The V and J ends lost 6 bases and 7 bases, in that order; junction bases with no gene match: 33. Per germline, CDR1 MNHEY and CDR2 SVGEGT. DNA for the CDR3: TGTGCCAGCAGCCCCATGGGGGGTCCGGGACAGGGTAATTCAGGCCGAATAGGGACCCAGTACTTC. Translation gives CASSPMGGPGQGNSGRIGTQYF.

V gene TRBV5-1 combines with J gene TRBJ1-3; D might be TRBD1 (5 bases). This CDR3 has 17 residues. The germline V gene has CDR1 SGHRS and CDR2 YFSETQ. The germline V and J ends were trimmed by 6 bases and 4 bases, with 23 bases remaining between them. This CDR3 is CASTLSPDWGLGNTIYF. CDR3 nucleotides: TGCGCCAGCACCCTATCCCCGGACTGGGGACTCGGAAACACCATATATTTT.

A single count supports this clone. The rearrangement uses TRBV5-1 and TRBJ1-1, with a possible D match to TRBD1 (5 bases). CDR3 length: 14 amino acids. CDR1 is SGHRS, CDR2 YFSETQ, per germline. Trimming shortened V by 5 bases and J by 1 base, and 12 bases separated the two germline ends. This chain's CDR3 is CASSLRVENTEAFF. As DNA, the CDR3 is TGCGCCAGCAGTCTCAGGGTTGAGAACACTGAAGCTTTCTTT.

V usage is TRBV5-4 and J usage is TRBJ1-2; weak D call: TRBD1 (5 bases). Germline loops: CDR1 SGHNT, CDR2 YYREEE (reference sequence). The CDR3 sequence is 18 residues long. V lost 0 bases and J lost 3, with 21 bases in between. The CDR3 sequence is CASSLAADSLSSYYGYTF. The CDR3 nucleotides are TGTGCCAGCAGCTTGGCGGCAGACAGTCTATCCTCCTACTATGGCTACACCTTC.

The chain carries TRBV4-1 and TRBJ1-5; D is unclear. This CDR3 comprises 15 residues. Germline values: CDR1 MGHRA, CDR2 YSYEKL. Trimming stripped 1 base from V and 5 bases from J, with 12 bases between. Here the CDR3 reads CASSQGVEADQPQHF. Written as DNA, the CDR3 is TGCGCCAGCAGCCAAGGCGTGGAGGCCGATCAGCCCCAGCATTTT.

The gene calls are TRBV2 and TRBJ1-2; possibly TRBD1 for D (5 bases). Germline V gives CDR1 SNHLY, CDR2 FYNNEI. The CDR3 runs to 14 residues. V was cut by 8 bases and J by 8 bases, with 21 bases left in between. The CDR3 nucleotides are TGTGCCAGCCGGACACGGCCTCTGGTGGAAGGCTACACCTTC. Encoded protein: CASRTRPLVEGYTF.